One T cell receptor (beta chain) is described in this entry. This entry is derived from a study of shared clonotypes between healthy human individuals. The repertoire was sequenced with immunoSEQ multiplex PCR; TCRdb's copy has only in-frame clones and lacks some. The sample lists under 700,000 clones; approximately 95% were seen once. V dropped 8 bases and J dropped 5 bases, with 13 bases sitting between them. The CDR3 sequence is 12 residues long. Germline CDR1 is WSHSY and CDR2 is SAAADI. Terminally differentiated effector memory CD45RA+ cells were excluded from the naive CD8 cells, which were CD45RO-negative and positively selected for CCR7.

The receptor was isolated from a woman aged 25 to 39 in good health. Sequencing was performed on naive CD8+ T cells sorted from blood. The rearrangement joins TRBV10-2 to TRBJ2-7; D possibly corresponds to TRBD2 (7 bases). The CDR3 region is CASDGGLNEQYF. The CDR3 nucleotides are TGCGCCAGCGACGGGGGGCTGAACGAGCAGTACTTC.